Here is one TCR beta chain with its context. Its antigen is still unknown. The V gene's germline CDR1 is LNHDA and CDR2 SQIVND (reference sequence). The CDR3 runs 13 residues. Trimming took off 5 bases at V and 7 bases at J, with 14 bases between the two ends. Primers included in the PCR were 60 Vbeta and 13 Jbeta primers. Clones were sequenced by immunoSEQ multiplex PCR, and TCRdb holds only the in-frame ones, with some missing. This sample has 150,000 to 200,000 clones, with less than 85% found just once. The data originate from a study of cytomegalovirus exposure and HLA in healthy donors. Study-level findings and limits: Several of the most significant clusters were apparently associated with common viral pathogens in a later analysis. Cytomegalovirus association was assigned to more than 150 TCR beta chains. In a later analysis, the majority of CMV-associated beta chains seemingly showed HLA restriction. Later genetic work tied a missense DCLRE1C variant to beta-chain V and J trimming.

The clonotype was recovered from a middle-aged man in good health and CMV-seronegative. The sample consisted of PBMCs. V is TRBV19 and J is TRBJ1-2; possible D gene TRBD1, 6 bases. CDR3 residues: CASSPSGAGGYTF. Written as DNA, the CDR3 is TGTGCCAGTAGTCCCTCAGGGGCAGGTGGCTACACCTTC.